Listed here is a single TCR beta chain. Antigen unknown. The V end was cut by 8 bases, the J end by 1 base, with 16 bases between. The CDR3 contains 14 residues. Per the germline V gene, CDR1 is SQVTM and CDR2 is ANQGSEA. The data derive from a study of T cell clonotyping in hematopoietic cell transplantation. Broader study findings: Graft donor and pretransplant recipient Inverse Simpson Index values predicted broader posttransplant TCR diversity. Few recipient clonotypes overlapped donors; over 95% were de novo at given depth. CD4 and CD8 repertoire contributions could not be separated without sorting.

Sequencing used immunoSEQ multiplex PCR; TCRdb keeps in-frame clones, though not all of them. Among roughly 9,900 clones listed, 60% to 80% were seen once. The receptor was isolated from a female patient in her fifties or sixties who had an allogeneic stem cell transplant from a related donor, so the T cells may come from the graft donor. Some clones in this sample may be carry-over from other donors' samples. The V and J genes are TRBV29-1 and TRBJ2-3; possible D gene TRBD2, 7 bases. This specimen was peripheral blood mononuclear cells, taken 180 days after allogeneic stem cell transplant. CDR3 DNA: TGCAGCTCCTCCGGGGGGCGAGGCACAGATACGCAGTATTTT. Amino acids: CSSSGGRGTDTQYF.